This TCR beta chain stems from a study of response to subunit inactivated influenza vaccine. The study's findings and limits: Every seasonal influenza vaccination brings in few new T cells, the authors suggested.

This clonotype was seen a few times. Antigen unknown. TCRdb passed the RT-PCR reads through MiXCR, listing each CDR3 protein once. This sample carries roughly 630,000 distinct CDR3 sequences, about 14% of them seen once, and the ten largest clones take roughly 7.6%. The source material was PBMCs from blood, sampled approximately 15 days before vaccination. This TCR was recovered from a man in his fifties who received an inactivated influenza vaccine.

The CDR3 sequence is CSARTGKDKQYF. The CDR3 region has the DNA TGCAGTGCTAGGACAGGGAAGGACAAGCAGTACTTC. This rearrangement joins TRBV20-1 to TRBJ2-7; 7 bases fit TRBD1. This CDR3 region has 12 residues. Germline trimming cut 3 bases from V and 8 bases from J; bases unmatched to any gene: 7. The germline CDR1 and CDR2 sequences are DFQATT and SNEGSKA (reference sequence).